The T cell receptor beta chain described here comes from a study of PD-1 blockade in classical Hodgkin lymphoma. About the research overall: With a 2-week interval, patients received intravenous nivolumab at 3 mg/kg. General study results and limits: Healthy donors were reported to have higher baseline TCR diversity than newly diagnosed patients. Similar baseline diversity was found in complete responders and newly diagnosed patients. Exclusion covered patients beginning nivolumab under 1 year post-ASCT.

Sequenced by immunoSEQ multiplex PCR; TCRdb stores in-frame clones only, minus some. The sample consists of about 14,000 clones, around 84% of them appearing once. The V end was cut by 3 bases, the J end by 0 bases, with 9 bases between. Looked up from germline, CDR1 is SGHVS and CDR2 is FQNEAQ. The CDR3 is made up of 16 amino acids. The patients all showed relapse after autologous stem cell transplantation, while their brentuximab vedotin exposure varied. In the case of this clone: Its target is not known.

Source: peripheral blood mononuclear cells (PBMCs), taken at baseline. The chain has TRBV7-8 and TRBJ2-6, with D possibly TRBD2 on 5 matching bases. This sequence originates from a human donor with classical Hodgkin lymphoma. The CDR3 DNA sequence: TGTGCCAGCAGCTTCGAAGGGAGCTCTGGGGCCAACGTCCTGACTTTC. Translation: CASSFEGSSGANVLTF.